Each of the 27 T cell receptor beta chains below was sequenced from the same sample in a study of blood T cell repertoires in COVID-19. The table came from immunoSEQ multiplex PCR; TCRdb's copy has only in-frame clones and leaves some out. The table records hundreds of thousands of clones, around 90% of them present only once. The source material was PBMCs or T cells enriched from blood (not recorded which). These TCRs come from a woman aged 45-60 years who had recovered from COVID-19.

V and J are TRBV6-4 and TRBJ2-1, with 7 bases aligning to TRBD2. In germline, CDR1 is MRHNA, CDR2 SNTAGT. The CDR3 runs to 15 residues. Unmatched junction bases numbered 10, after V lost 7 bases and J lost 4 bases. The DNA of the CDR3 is TGTGCCAGCACCCCCAGCGGGACTTTTTACAATGAGCAGTTCTTC. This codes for CASTPSGTFYNEQFF.

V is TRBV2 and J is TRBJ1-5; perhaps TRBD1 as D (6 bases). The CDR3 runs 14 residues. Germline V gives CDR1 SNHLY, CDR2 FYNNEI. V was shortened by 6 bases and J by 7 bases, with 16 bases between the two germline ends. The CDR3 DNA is TGTGCCAGCAGGGACGACAGGTGGTACCAGCCCCAGCATTTT. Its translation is CASRDDRWYQPQHF.

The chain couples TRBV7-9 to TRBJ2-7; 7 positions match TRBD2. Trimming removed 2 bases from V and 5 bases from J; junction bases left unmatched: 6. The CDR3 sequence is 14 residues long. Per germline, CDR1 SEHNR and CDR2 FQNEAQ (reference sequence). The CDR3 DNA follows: TGTGCCAGCAGCTTAACGCGGGAGTATGACGAGCAGTACTTC. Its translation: CASSLTREYDEQYF.

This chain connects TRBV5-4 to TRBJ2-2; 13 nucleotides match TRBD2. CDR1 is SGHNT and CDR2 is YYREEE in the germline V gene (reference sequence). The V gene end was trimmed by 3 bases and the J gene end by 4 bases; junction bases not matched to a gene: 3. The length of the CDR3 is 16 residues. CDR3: CASSSLAGGGTGELFF. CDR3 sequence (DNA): TGTGCCAGCAGCTCACTAGCGGGAGGGGGCACCGGGGAGCTGTTTTTT.

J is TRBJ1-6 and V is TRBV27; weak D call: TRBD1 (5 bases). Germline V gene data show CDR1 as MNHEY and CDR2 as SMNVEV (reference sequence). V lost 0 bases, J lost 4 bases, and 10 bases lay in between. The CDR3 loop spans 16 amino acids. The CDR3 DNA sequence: TGTGCCAGCAGTTTATCGGGGGGACCTTATAATTCACCCCTCCACTTT. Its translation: CASSLSGGPYNSPLHF.

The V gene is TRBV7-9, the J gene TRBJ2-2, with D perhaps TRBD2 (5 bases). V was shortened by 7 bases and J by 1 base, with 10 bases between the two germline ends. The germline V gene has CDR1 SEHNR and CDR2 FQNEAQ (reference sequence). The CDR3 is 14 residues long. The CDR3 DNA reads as TGTGCCAGCACCCCAGGAGGGAACACCGGGGAGCTGTTTTTT. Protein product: CASTPGGNTGELFF.

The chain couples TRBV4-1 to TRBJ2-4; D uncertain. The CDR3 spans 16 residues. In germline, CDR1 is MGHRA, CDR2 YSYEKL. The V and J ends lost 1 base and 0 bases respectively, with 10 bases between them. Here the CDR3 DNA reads TGCGCCAGCAGCCAAGCTCATCTACTAGCCAAAAACATTCAGTACTTC. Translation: CASSQAHLLAKNIQYF.

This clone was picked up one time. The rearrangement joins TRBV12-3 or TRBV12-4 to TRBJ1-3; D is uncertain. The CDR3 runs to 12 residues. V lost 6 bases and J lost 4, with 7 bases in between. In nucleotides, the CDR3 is TGTGCCAGCAGCCCTAGGGGAAACACCATATATTTT. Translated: CASSPRGNTIYF.

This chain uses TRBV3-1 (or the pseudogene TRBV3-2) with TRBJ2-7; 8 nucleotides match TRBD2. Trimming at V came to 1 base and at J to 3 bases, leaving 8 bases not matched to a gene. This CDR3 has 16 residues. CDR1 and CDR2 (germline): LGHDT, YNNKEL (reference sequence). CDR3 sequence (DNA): TGTGCCAGCAGCCAAGCCGGACTAGCCTCCGTCTACGAGCAGTACTTC. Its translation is CASSQAGLASVYEQYF.

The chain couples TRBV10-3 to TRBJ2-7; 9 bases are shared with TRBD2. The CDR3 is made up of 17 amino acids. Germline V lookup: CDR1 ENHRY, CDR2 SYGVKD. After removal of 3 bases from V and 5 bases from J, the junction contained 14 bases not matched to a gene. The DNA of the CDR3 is TGTGCCATCAGTGACTCAACCGGGACTAGCATTCACAACGAGCAGTACTTC. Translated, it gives CAISDSTGTSIHNEQYF.

The CDR3 nucleotides are TGTGCCAGCAGATCACTAGGTCTGGGCCCTTATAGCAATCAGCCCCAGCATTTT. Residues: CASRSLGLGPYSNQPQHF. The chain has TRBV27 and TRBJ1-5; D not resolved. Germline lookup yields CDR1 MNHEY and CDR2 SMNVEV (reference sequence). Trimming pared 6 bases from V and 0 bases from J, leaving 21 bases between. The CDR3 runs to 18 residues.

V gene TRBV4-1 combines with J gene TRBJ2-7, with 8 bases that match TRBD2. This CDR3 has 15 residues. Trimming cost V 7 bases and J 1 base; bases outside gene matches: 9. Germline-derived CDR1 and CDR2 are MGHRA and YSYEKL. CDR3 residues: CASMVGPSGSYEQYF. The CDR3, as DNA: TGCGCCAGCATGGTAGGCCCTAGCGGGTCCTACGAGCAGTACTTC.

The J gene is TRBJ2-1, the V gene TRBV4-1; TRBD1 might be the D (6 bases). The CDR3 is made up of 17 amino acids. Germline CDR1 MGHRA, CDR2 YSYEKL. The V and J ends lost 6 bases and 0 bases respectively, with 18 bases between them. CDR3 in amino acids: CASREAVGQSSYNEQFF. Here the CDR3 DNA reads TGCGCCAGCAGGGAGGCGGTCGGACAGAGCTCCTACAATGAGCAGTTCTTC.

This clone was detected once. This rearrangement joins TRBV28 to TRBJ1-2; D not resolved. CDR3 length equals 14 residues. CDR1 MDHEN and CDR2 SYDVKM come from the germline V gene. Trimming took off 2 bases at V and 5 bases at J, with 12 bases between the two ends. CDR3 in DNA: TGTGCCAGCAGTTTAGCAGGAACCCCGTATGGCTACACCTTC. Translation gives CASSLAGTPYGYTF.

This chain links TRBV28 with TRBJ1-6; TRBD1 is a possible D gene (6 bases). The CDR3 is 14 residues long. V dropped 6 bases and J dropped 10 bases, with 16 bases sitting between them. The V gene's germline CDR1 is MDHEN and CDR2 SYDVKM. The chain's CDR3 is CASRIGTPQSPLHF. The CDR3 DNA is TGTGCCAGCAGAATAGGGACACCTCAATCACCCCTCCACTTT. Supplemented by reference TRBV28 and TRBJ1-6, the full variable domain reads DVKVTQSSRYLVKRTGEKVFLECVQDMDHENMFWYRQDPGLGLRLIYFSYDVKMKEKGDIPEGYSVSREKKERFSLILESASTNQTSMYLCASRIGTPQSPLHFGNGTRLTVT.

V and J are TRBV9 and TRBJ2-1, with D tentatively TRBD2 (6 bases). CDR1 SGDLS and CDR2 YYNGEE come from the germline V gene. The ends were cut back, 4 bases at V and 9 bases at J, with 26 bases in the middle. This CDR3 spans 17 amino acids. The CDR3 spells CASSYLASVGSHSEQFF. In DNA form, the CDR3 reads TGTGCCAGCAGCTACCTTGCTAGCGTCGGGAGTCATAGTGAGCAGTTCTTC.

CDR3 residues: CASSLVPEQEISGNTIYF. CDR3 nucleotide sequence: TGTGCCAGCAGCTTAGTACCTGAACAGGAAATCTCTGGAAACACCATATATTTT. The J gene is TRBJ1-3, the V gene TRBV7-9; perhaps TRBD1 as D (5 bases). Trimming left V 1 base short and J 0 bases short, with 16 bases between. Germline CDR1 SEHNR, CDR2 FQNEAQ (reference sequence). The CDR3 is 18 residues long.

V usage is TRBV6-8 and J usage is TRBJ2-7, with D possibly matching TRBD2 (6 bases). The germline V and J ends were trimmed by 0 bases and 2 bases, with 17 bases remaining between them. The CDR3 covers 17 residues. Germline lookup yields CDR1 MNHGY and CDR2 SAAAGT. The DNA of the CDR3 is TGTGCCAGCAGTTACTCTACCCCGGGACTCCTAACCTACGAGCAGTACTTC. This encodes CASSYSTPGLLTYEQYF.

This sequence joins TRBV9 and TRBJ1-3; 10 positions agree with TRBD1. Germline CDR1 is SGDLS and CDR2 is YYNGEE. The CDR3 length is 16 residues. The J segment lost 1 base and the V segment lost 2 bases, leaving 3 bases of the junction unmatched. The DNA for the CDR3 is TGTGCCAGCAGCGTTCAGGGACAGGGGTCTGGAAACACCATATATTTT. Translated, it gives CASSVQGQGSGNTIYF.

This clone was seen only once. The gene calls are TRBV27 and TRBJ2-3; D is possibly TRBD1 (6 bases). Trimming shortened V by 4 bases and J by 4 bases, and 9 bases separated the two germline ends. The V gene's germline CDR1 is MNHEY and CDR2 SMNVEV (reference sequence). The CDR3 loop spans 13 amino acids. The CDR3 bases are TGTGCCAGCAGTTACACAGGGTCAGATACGCAGTATTTT. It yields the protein CASSYTGSDTQYF.

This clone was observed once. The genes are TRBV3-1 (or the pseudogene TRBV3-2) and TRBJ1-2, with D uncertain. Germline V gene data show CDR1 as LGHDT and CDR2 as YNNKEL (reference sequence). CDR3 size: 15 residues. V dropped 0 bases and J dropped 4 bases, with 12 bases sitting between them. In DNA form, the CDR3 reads TGTGCCAGCAGCCAAGAAAGGTTAGGCGGCTATGGCTACACCTTC. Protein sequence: CASSQERLGGYGYTF.

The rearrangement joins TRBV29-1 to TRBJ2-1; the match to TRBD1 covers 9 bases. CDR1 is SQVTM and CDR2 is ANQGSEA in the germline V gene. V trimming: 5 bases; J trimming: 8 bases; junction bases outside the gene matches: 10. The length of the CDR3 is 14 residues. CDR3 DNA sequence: TGCAGCGTTTTGAGAGACAGGGGGATTTATGAGCAGTTCTTC. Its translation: CSVLRDRGIYEQFF.

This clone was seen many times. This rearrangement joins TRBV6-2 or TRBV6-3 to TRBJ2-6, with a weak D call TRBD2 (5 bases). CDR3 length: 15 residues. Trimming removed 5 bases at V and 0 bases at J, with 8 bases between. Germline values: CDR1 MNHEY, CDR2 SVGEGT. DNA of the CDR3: TGTGCCAGCAGTCAAACTAGCTCTGGGGCCAACGTCCTGACTTTC. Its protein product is CASSQTSSGANVLTF.

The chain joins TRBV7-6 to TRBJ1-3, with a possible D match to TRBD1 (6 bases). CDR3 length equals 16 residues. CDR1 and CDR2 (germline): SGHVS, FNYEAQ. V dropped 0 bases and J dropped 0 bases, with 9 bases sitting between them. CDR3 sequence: CASSLAGQISGNTIYF. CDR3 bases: TGTGCCAGCAGCTTAGCGGGACAAATCTCTGGAAACACCATATATTTT. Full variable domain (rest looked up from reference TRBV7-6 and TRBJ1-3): GAGVSQSPRYKVTKRGQDVALRCDPISGHVSLYWYRQALGQGPEFLTYFNYEAQQDKSGLPNDRFSAERPEGSISTLTIQRTEQRDSAMYRCASSLAGQISGNTIYFGEGSWLTVV.

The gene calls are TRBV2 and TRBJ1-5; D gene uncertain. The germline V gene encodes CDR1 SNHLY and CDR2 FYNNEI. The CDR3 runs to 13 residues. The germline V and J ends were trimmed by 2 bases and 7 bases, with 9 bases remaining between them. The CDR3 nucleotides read TGTGCCAGCAGTGAAACAGAGTCCCAGCCCCAGCATTTT. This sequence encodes CASSETESQPQHF.

The CDR3: CASRKPGLAGEGEQYF. The CDR3 DNA is TGTGCCAGTAGGAAACCGGGACTAGCGGGAGAAGGCGAGCAGTACTTC. The rearrangement joins TRBV19 to TRBJ2-7; 14 bases are a match to TRBD2. V was clipped by 6 bases and J by 6 bases; unmatched bases: 10. CDR1 and CDR2 (germline): LNHDA, SQIVND (reference sequence). The CDR3 runs 16 residues.

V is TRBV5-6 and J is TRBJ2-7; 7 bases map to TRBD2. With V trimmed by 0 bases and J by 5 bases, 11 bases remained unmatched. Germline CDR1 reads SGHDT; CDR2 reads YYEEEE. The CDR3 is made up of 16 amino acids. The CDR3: CASSLVAGVAVDEQYF. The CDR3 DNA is TGTGCCAGCAGCTTGGTGGCGGGAGTGGCAGTCGACGAGCAGTACTTC.